The 29 T cell receptor beta chains in this list originate from one sample, sequenced in a study of cytomegalovirus exposure and HLA in healthy donors. PCR employed 60 Vbeta and 13 Jbeta primers. Assay used: immunoSEQ multiplex PCR; TCRdb lists only in-frame clones, some missing. In the table there are roughly 180,000 clones, approximately 88% of which are singletons. The sample consisted of PBMCs. These receptor sequences come from a man aged 25-45 years in good health and CMV-seronegative.

The J gene is TRBJ1-5, the V gene TRBV28; tentatively, D is TRBD1 (6 bases). Germline values: CDR1 MDHEN, CDR2 SYDVKM. The CDR3 length is 17 residues. Trimming removed 2 bases from V and 0 bases from J, with 14 bases in between. CDR3 in DNA: TGTGCCAGCAGTTTAACTCGGTACAGGGATAGCAATCAGCCCCAGCATTTT. Its translation is CASSLTRYRDSNQPQHF.

The sample holds a few counts of this clone. The chain joins TRBV25-1 to TRBJ2-5; 7 bases are shared with TRBD1. CDR1 and CDR2 (germline): MGHDK, SYGVNS. V gave up 3 bases and J gave up 2 bases; unmatched junction bases: 6. The CDR3 is made up of 15 amino acids. CDR3 DNA sequence: TGTGCCAGCAGTGATCCAGGCAGGGGGCAAGAGACCCAGTACTTC. As protein: CASSDPGRGQETQYF.

The chain uses TRBV25-1 and TRBJ2-1; D is perhaps TRBD1 (6 bases). This CDR3 is built from 15 residues. The germline CDR1 and CDR2 sequences are MGHDK and SYGVNS. Trimming removed 8 bases at V and 5 bases at J, with 19 bases between. CDR3 loop: CASGKQGPGHNEQFF. CDR3 in DNA: TGTGCCAGCGGTAAACAGGGCCCGGGGCACAATGAGCAGTTCTTC.

This clone showed up just once. The chain links TRBV6-5 to TRBJ1-4; 7 bases line up with TRBD1. CDR1 is MNHEY and CDR2 is SVGAGI in the germline V gene. The length of the CDR3 is 14 residues. V shed 6 bases, J shed 7 bases, and the junction held 8 bases outside the gene matches. The CDR3 here is CASSEGARGEKLFF. The DNA of the CDR3 is TGTGCCAGCAGCGAGGGGGCCAGGGGTGAAAAACTGTTTTTT.

This rearrangement joins TRBV5-1 to TRBJ2-2; D is unresolved. The germline V gene has CDR1 SGHRS and CDR2 YFSETQ. This CDR3 is built from 14 residues. V was clipped by 5 bases and J by 7 bases, with 15 bases between them. The CDR3 DNA follows: TGCGCCAGCAGGAGAGCGCCTGAGAACGGGGAGCTGTTTTTT. Protein sequence: CASRRAPENGELFF.

The CDR3 coding sequence is TGTGCCAGCAGCCCAGGACAGGGCAAAGATACGCAGTATTTT. It encodes CASSPGQGKDTQYF. This chain uses TRBV5-4 with TRBJ2-3, with TRBD1 identical over 8 bases. The CDR3 sequence is 14 residues long. Germline loops: CDR1 SGHNT, CDR2 YYREEE (reference sequence). Unmatched junction bases numbered 6, after V lost 4 bases and J lost 5 bases.

This clone was recorded only once. The chain employs TRBV5-1 and TRBJ2-5; TRBD1 agrees at 11 bases. The DNA end lines up better with TRBJ2-7; the J call may be wrong. The germline CDR1 and CDR2 sequences are SGHRS and YFSETQ. CDR3 length equals 15 residues. Here the CDR3 DNA reads TGCGCCAGCAGCTTGGGGGGGACAGGGGGTCGCGAGCAGTACTTC. This gives the protein CASSLGGTGGREQYF.

J is TRBJ1-2 and V is TRBV18; 7 nucleotides agree with TRBD1. Germline V gene lookup returns CDR1 KGHSH and CDR2 LQKENI. The CDR3 loop spans 15 amino acids. The V and J ends lost 4 bases and 0 bases, in that order; junction bases with no gene match: 5. The CDR3 DNA reads TGTGCCAGCTCACACTGGACAGGTCCTAACTATGGCTACACCTTC. Its translation is CASSHWTGPNYGYTF.

The V gene is TRBV5-1, the J gene TRBJ2-2; no clear D. This CDR3 region has 16 residues. Trimming took off 2 bases at V and 0 bases at J, with 11 bases between the two ends. Germline lookup yields CDR1 SGHRS and CDR2 YFSETQ. This chain's CDR3 is CASSLREFANTGELFF. The CDR3 DNA is TGCGCCAGCAGCTTACGAGAGTTCGCGAACACCGGGGAGCTGTTTTTT.

The CDR3 is CASSSGTEFNQPQHF. Here the CDR3 DNA reads TGTGCCAGCAGTTCCGGGACAGAATTTAATCAGCCCCAGCATTTT. The chain is built from TRBV2 and TRBJ1-5, with 7 nucleotides matching TRBD1. Germline loops: CDR1 SNHLY, CDR2 FYNNEI. The V segment lost 5 bases and the J segment 4 bases; nucleotides outside the gene matches: 8. The length of the CDR3 is 15 residues.

The count of this clone is one. The chain uses TRBV9 and TRBJ2-7; TRBD2 aligns across 7 bases. The CDR3 is made up of 13 amino acids. V gave up 4 bases and J gave up 7 bases; unmatched junction bases: 8. Germline CDR1 reads SGDLS; CDR2 reads YYNGEE. In nucleotides, the CDR3 is TGTGCCAGCAGCAAGGGAGGGCCTCGGGAGCAGTACTTC. Encoded protein: CASSKGGPREQYF.

The chain links TRBV25-1 to TRBJ1-2; 12 bases match TRBD1. Unmatched junction bases numbered 7, after V lost 3 bases and J lost 2 bases. The CDR3 is made up of 17 amino acids. Germline CDR1 MGHDK, CDR2 SYGVNS. The CDR3 DNA follows: TGTGCCAGCAGTGATCTCGGGACAGGGGGCATGAACTATGGCTACACCTTC. Encoded protein: CASSDLGTGGMNYGYTF.

V gene TRBV19 combines with J gene TRBJ1-3; no clear D. CDR1 LNHDA and CDR2 SQIVND come from the germline V gene (reference sequence). CDR3 size: 15 residues. The V end was cut by 7 bases, the J end by 0 bases, with 13 bases between. CDR3 in DNA: TGTGCCAGTACCCCACGGGGTACCTCTGGAAACACCATATATTTT. This codes for CASTPRGTSGNTIYF.

The chain joins TRBV19 to TRBJ2-1; 7 positions match TRBD2. Germline lookup yields CDR1 LNHDA and CDR2 SQIVND (reference sequence). CDR3 length: 13 amino acids. Trimming took 8 bases from V and 12 from J; bases not matched to a gene: 13. The CDR3 DNA follows: TGTGCCAGTTGGTCAACCCCGGGGGGAACGCAGTTCTTC. It translates to CASWSTPGGTQFF.

The chain combines TRBV10-3 with TRBJ2-5, with D maybe TRBD2 (5 bases). V lost 0 bases and J 4 bases, leaving 21 bases between the germline ends. Germline lookup yields CDR1 ENHRY and CDR2 SYGVKD. The CDR3 loop spans 18 amino acids. The CDR3 here is CAISESTLETSGLETQYF. For the CDR3, the DNA is TGTGCCATCAGTGAGTCGACTCTGGAGACGAGCGGTTTAGAGACCCAGTACTTC.

The sample holds a few counts of this clone. This chain joins TRBV28 and TRBJ1-2, with D maybe TRBD1 (6 bases). Germline lookup yields CDR1 MDHEN and CDR2 SYDVKM. The CDR3 is made up of 14 amino acids. V dropped 6 bases and J dropped 2 bases, with 13 bases sitting between them. The CDR3 loop is CASSPKGTNYGYTF. DNA of the CDR3: TGTGCCAGCAGCCCCAAAGGGACAAACTATGGCTACACCTTC.

With respect to this clone: At one boundary the junction diverges from the germline segment, which might be a read error. The V call is TRBV27, the J call TRBJ1-6, with D unresolved. The CDR3 sequence is 15 residues long. Germline V gene lookup returns CDR1 MNHEY and CDR2 SMNVEV (reference sequence). In nucleotides, the CDR3 is TGTGCCAGCAGTCTATCGACGGGGTCAACAACGGCCCTCCACTTT. Its protein is CASSLSTGSTTALHF.

The chain employs TRBV14 and TRBJ2-1; no reliable D call. The CDR3 consists of 12 residues. Germline CDR1 is SGHDN and CDR2 is FVKESK. Trimming stripped 6 bases from V and 7 bases from J, with 10 bases between. As DNA, the CDR3 is TGTGCCAGCAGTCGAGGTATGAATGAGCAGTTCTTC. This sequence encodes CASSRGMNEQFF.

V and J are TRBV6-6 and TRBJ2-1; 7 bases match TRBD2. CDR1 and CDR2 from the germline V gene are MNHNY and SVGAGI (reference sequence). The V and J ends lost 6 bases and 0 bases, in that order; junction bases with no gene match: 8. The CDR3 sequence is 16 residues long. The CDR3 DNA reads TGTGCCAGCAGCATTACTAGCGTGAGCTCCTACAATGAGCAGTTCTTC. This translates into CASSITSVSSYNEQFF.

The chain employs TRBV28 and TRBJ1-6, with 8 bases identical to TRBD1. V was pared by 5 bases and J by 9 bases, with 9 bases of the junction left unmatched. Germline V gives CDR1 MDHEN, CDR2 SYDVKM. The CDR3 runs 15 residues. CDR3 coding DNA: TGTGCCAGCAGTACGGGACAGGCTATGAGTTCACCCCTCCACTTT. This gives the protein CASSTGQAMSSPLHF.

The chain has TRBV11-2 and TRBJ1-6; D gene unclear. This CDR3 comprises 13 residues. Germline V CDR1 and CDR2: SGHAT, FQNNGV. V was cut by 1 base and J by 4 bases, with 2 bases left in between. CDR3 nucleotide sequence: TGTGCCAGCAGCTTAGTATATAATTCACCCCTCCACTTT. This sequence encodes CASSLVYNSPLHF. Variable domain in full (rest from reference TRBV11-2 and TRBJ1-6): EAGVAQSPRYKIIEKRQSVAFWCNPISGHATLYWYQQILGQGPKLLIQFQNNGVVDDSQLPKDRFSAERLKGVDSTLKIQPAKLEDSAVYLCASSLVYNSPLHFGNGTRLTVT.

The chain couples TRBV5-1 to TRBJ1-2, with 10 bases that match TRBD1. J gave up 1 base and V 7 bases, and 7 bases lay outside the gene matches. In germline, CDR1 is SGHRS, CDR2 YFSETQ. This CDR3 is built from 15 residues. The CDR3 reads CASRLGTGVNYGYTF. CDR3 nucleotide sequence: TGCGCCAGCCGTCTGGGGACAGGGGTTAACTATGGCTACACCTTC.

This chain connects TRBV11-2 to TRBJ2-2; 8 bases are a match to TRBD1. V lost 5 bases to trimming and J lost 1 base; unmatched junction nucleotides: 3. The CDR3 covers 15 residues. Germline CDR1 and CDR2: SGHAT and FQNNGV. This chain's CDR3 is CASSRTGWNTGELFF. The DNA for the CDR3 is TGTGCCAGCAGCCGGACAGGGTGGAACACCGGGGAGCTGTTTTTT.

The chain joins TRBV6-1 to TRBJ2-7; possibly TRBD1 for D (5 bases). The CDR3 sequence is 12 residues long. Deletions cut 8 bases from V and 3 bases from J, with 11 bases between. Germline CDR1 and CDR2: MNHNS and SASEGT. Written as DNA, the CDR3 is TGTGCCAGCCTTGGACAAGTCTACGAGCAGTACTTC. Its translation is CASLGQVYEQYF.

V and J are TRBV30 and TRBJ2-5; maybe TRBD2 (6 bases). The ends were cut back, 7 bases at V and 7 bases at J, with 13 bases in the middle. Per the germline V gene, CDR1 is GTSNPN and CDR2 is SVGIG (reference sequence). There are 11 residues in the CDR3. CDR3: CALGQGGTQYF. DNA of the CDR3: TGTGCCTTGGGGCAGGGAGGGACCCAGTACTTC.

V and J are TRBV9 and TRBJ2-7; 8 bases align to TRBD1. Germline V CDR1 and CDR2: SGDLS, YYNGEE. The length of the CDR3 is 19 residues. V shed 0 bases and J 3 bases; nucleotides not matched to a gene: 17. In DNA, the CDR3 is TGTGCCAGCAGCGTAGGACCCCTTCCAGACAGGGGACCCCTCTACGAGCAGTACTTC. It codes for CASSVGPLPDRGPLYEQYF.

This clone turned up a few times. The rearrangement joins TRBV9 to TRBJ2-5; 7 positions match TRBD1. Germline values: CDR1 SGDLS, CDR2 YYNGEE. With 4 bases clipped from V and 13 bases from J, the junction kept 19 bases outside the gene matches. The CDR3 sequence is 15 residues long. The CDR3 reads CASSMTGTGIGGLYF. CDR3 DNA sequence: TGTGCCAGCAGCATGACAGGGACCGGGATAGGAGGATTGTACTTC.

The gene calls are TRBV9 and TRBJ2-4; 8 positions match TRBD1. Trimming took 3 bases from V and 7 from J; bases not matched to a gene: 12. The CDR3 covers 16 residues. The germline V gene encodes CDR1 SGDLS and CDR2 YYNGEE. The DNA for the CDR3 is TGTGCCAGCAGCGCCAGTCCCGGGACAGGTGGGAACATTCAGTACTTC. It is translated as CASSASPGTGGNIQYF.

The chain joins TRBV13 to TRBJ2-3, with TRBD2 matching 14 bases. The J segment lost 3 bases and the V segment lost 5 bases, leaving 4 bases of the junction unmatched. The germline V gene has CDR1 PRHDT and CDR2 FYEKMQ (reference sequence). The length of the CDR3 is 16 residues. Here the CDR3 DNA reads TGTGCCAGCAGCGAGGGACTAGCGGGAGTTACAGATACGCAGTATTTT. Protein: CASSEGLAGVTDTQYF.